Following are 18 T cell receptor beta chains from one sample sequenced in a study of glioma-infiltrating T cells after dendritic cell vaccination. Measured with immunoSEQ multiplex PCR; TCRdb has only the in-frame clones, and not every one. The sample records some 46,000 clones, approximately 90% being singletons. Documented time point: after dendritic cell vaccination, including at tumor progression/relapse. Sequencing used blood, obtained after dendritic cell vaccination. These receptors originate from a human donor with glioblastoma.

V is TRBV2 and J is TRBJ1-4; 8 nucleotides align to TRBD1. CDR3 size: 14 residues. Looked up from germline, CDR1 is SNHLY and CDR2 is FYNNEI. J was trimmed by 8 bases and V by 1 base; bases with no gene match: 3. In DNA form, the CDR3 reads TGTGCCAGCAGTGAAGGGACAGGGTACGAAAAACTGTTTTTT. It codes for CASSEGTGYEKLFF. The full variable domain, completed using reference TRBV2 and TRBJ1-4, is EPEVTQTPSHQVTQMGQEVILRCVPISNHLYFYWYRQILGQKVEFLVSFYNNEISEKSEIFDDQFSVERPDGSNFTLKIRSTKLEDSAMYFCASSEGTGYEKLFFGSGTQLSVL.

J is TRBJ2-3 and V is TRBV7-3; 11 bases match TRBD2. From germline, CDR1 is SGHTA and CDR2 FQGTGA. The CDR3 totals 16 residues. J lost 1 base, V lost 5 bases, and 5 bases had no gene match. This CDR3 reads CASSPLAGGGTDTQYF. For the CDR3, the DNA is TGTGCCAGCAGCCCTCTAGCGGGAGGAGGCACAGATACGCAGTATTTT.

V is TRBV7-9 and J is TRBJ2-1; D call uncertain. The CDR3 sequence is 15 residues long. V shed 2 bases and J shed 5 bases, with 13 bases lying between them. From germline, CDR1 is SEHNR and CDR2 FQNEAQ (reference sequence). The DNA of the CDR3 is TGTGCCAGCAGCTTATCGTTCGTGGCCGACAATGAGCAGTTCTTC. Its translation is CASSLSFVADNEQFF.

The chain joins TRBV11-2 to TRBJ2-7; D uncertain. V lost 5 bases and J lost 2, with 7 bases in between. Per the germline V gene, CDR1 is SGHAT and CDR2 is FQNNGV. The CDR3 extends over 12 amino acids. CDR3 in amino acids: CASSPTPYEQYF. Written as DNA, the CDR3 is TGTGCCAGCAGCCCGACTCCCTACGAGCAGTACTTC.

Details on this clone: Compared with germline, one end of the junction differs, possibly owing to a read error. The V gene is TRBV6-6, the J gene TRBJ1-3; 7 bases line up with TRBD1. CDR3 size: 16 residues. Germline values: CDR1 MNHNY, CDR2 SVGAGI (reference sequence). The CDR3 loop is CASRTIDRAVKNAIYF. CDR3 nucleotides: TGTGCCAGCAGAACTATCGACAGGGCCGTCAAAAACGCCATATATTTT.

This rearrangement joins TRBV5-1 to TRBJ2-3; no definite D call. This CDR3 spans 16 amino acids. CDR1 and CDR2 from the germline V gene are SGHRS and YFSETQ. Trimming removed 0 bases at V and 2 bases at J, with 13 bases between. CDR3 coding DNA: TGCGCCAGCAGCTTGGCCCCTAGTAGTCCCACAGATACGCAGTATTTT. It translates to CASSLAPSSPTDTQYF.

The chain couples TRBV7-2 to TRBJ2-3; no reliable D call. Looked up from germline, CDR1 is SGHTA and CDR2 is FQGNSA. The CDR3 extends over 13 amino acids. V was clipped by 1 base and J by 4 bases, with 6 bases between them. Here the CDR3 reads CASSLGQADTQYF. The CDR3 DNA follows: TGTGCCAGCAGCTTAGGGCAGGCAGATACGCAGTATTTT.

V usage is TRBV27 and J usage is TRBJ2-1; a weak D match, TRBD1 (5 bases). With 6 bases removed from V and 10 bases from J, the gap between germline ends came to 10 bases. The CDR3 has 11 amino acids. Per the germline V gene, CDR1 is MNHEY and CDR2 is SMNVEV (reference sequence). The DNA of the CDR3 is TGTGCCAGCAGGGGGCGCGCAGAGCAGTTCTTC. Its protein product is CASRGRAEQFF.

This chain connects TRBV9 to TRBJ1-1; weak D call: TRBD1 (6 bases). The V gene's germline CDR1 is SGDLS and CDR2 YYNGEE. The CDR3 has 14 amino acids. V lost 4 bases and J 6 bases, leaving 16 bases between the germline ends. The CDR3 reads CASSSRRAGAEAFF. The CDR3 DNA is TGTGCCAGCAGCTCCAGAAGGGCAGGGGCTGAAGCTTTCTTT.

For the CDR3, the DNA is TGTGCCAGCAGTTTATCGCCATCATTTCAGGACATCTCCTACGAGCAGTACTTC. It specifies CASSLSPSFQDISYEQYF. This rearrangement joins TRBV27 to TRBJ2-7; TRBD1 is a possible D gene (5 bases). CDR3 length: 18 residues. Trimming shortened V by 0 bases and J by 0 bases, and 18 bases separated the two germline ends. Germline-derived CDR1 and CDR2 are MNHEY and SMNVEV (reference sequence).

The chain uses TRBV13 and TRBJ2-7; weak D call: TRBD2 (6 bases). This CDR3 region has 14 residues. The V end was cut by 5 bases, the J end by 2 bases, with 13 bases between. Germline V CDR1 and CDR2: PRHDT, FYEKMQ (reference sequence). The CDR3 DNA sequence: TGTGCCAGCAGCCGCGGGACGGCCCCCTACGAGCAGTACTTC. Protein: CASSRGTAPYEQYF.

The chain employs TRBV7-2 and TRBJ2-7; 13 bases agree with TRBD2. V shed 5 bases, J shed 4 bases, and the junction held 11 bases outside the gene matches. The CDR3 extends over 17 amino acids. Germline CDR1 reads SGHTA; CDR2 reads FQGNSA. The CDR3 nucleotides read TGTGCCAGCAGCCCACGGACTAGCGGGAGTGCGGTTTACGAGCAGTACTTC. This codes for CASSPRTSGSAVYEQYF.

The chain couples TRBV2 to TRBJ2-4, with TRBD1 matching over 11 bases. V shed 4 bases and J 1 base; nucleotides not matched to a gene: 12. The CDR3 is 19 amino acids. The germline gives CDR1 SNHLY, CDR2 FYNNEI. CDR3 DNA sequence: TGTGCCAGCAGTGGGGGGGGGACAGGGGGTTTCGGGGCCAAAAACATTCAGTACTTC. It translates to CASSGGGTGGFGAKNIQYF.

The sample holds one count of this clone. The chain has TRBV19 and TRBJ2-1; 7 bases align to TRBD2. The CDR3 extends over 15 amino acids. The V gene end was trimmed by 1 base and the J gene end by 5 bases; junction bases not matched to a gene: 5. Germline V gene sequence: CDR1 LNHDA, CDR2 SQIVND (reference sequence). The chain's CDR3 is CASSIGGSPHNEQFF. Here the CDR3 DNA reads TGTGCCAGTAGTATAGGCGGGAGCCCCCACAATGAGCAGTTCTTC.

The chain employs TRBV19 and TRBJ2-1, with a possible D match to TRBD2 (6 bases). The CDR3 extends over 16 amino acids. The ends were cut back, 3 bases at V and 1 base at J, with 13 bases in the middle. The germline gives CDR1 LNHDA, CDR2 SQIVND (reference sequence). CDR3 DNA: TGTGCCAGTAGTATTGGCGGGATTAGGTCCTACAATGAGCAGTTCTTC. Encoded protein: CASSIGGIRSYNEQFF.

The rearrangement joins TRBV2 to TRBJ1-6, with 9 bases identical to TRBD1. Unmatched junction bases numbered 7, after V lost 8 bases and J lost 8 bases. The CDR3 is made up of 14 amino acids. CDR1 SNHLY and CDR2 FYNNEI come from the germline V gene. The CDR3 sequence: CASGTGTEDSPLHF. The CDR3 DNA sequence: TGTGCCAGCGGGACAGGGACCGAAGATTCACCCCTCCACTTT. Complete variable domain (other parts from reference TRBV2 and TRBJ1-6): EPEVTQTPSHQVTQMGQEVILRCVPISNHLYFYWYRQILGQKVEFLVSFYNNEISEKSEIFDDQFSVERPDGSNFTLKIRSTKLEDSAMYFCASGTGTEDSPLHFGNGTRLTVT.

This clone was observed once. The chain has TRBV7-8 and TRBJ1-1; the D gene is possibly TRBD1 (6 bases). CDR1 and CDR2 from the germline V gene are SGHVS and FQNEAQ. The CDR3 runs 15 residues. Deletions cut 1 base from V and 6 bases from J, with 15 bases between. The CDR3 here is CASSLVAGVGPEAFF. CDR3 bases: TGTGCCAGCAGCTTAGTTGCAGGGGTAGGCCCTGAAGCTTTCTTT.

This clone qualifies as medium-sized. The chain carries TRBV7-8 and TRBJ2-7; 7 bases align to TRBD2. This CDR3 is 14 amino acids long. J gave up 4 bases and V 1 base, and 4 bases lay outside the gene matches. Germline CDR1 reads SGHVS; CDR2 reads FQNEAQ. CDR3 DNA sequence: TGTGCCAGCAGCTTAGGGGGACTACTATACGAGCAGTACTTC. It yields the protein CASSLGGLLYEQYF.